This TCR beta chain originates from a study of T cells expressing NK-cell markers. Germline V gene sequence: CDR1 SGHRS, CDR2 YFSETQ. CDR3 length equals 15 residues. Reprocessing the 5' RACE reads, TCRdb reports a single entry for every CDR3 protein and omits DNA. In all, the sample yields 300,000 to 500,000 distinct CDR3 sequences. The chain uses TRBV5-1 and TRBJ2-3; TCRdb calls TRBD1, which cannot be checked without DNA. The sample taken for sequencing was blood T cells: a sorted CD56 or NKG2C T cell subset, CD4+ or CD8+ T cells, or bulk PBMC T cells (not recorded which). The receptor comes from a woman aged 50 to 60 in good health. The CDR3: CASSLSSGMGDTQYF. The variable domain in full, with the rest retrieved from reference TRBV5-1 and TRBJ2-3, is KAGVTQTPRYLIKTRGQQVTLSCSPISGHRSVSWYQQTPGQGLQFLFEYFSETQRNKGNFPGRFSGRQFSNSRSEMNVSTLELGDSALYLCASSLSSGMGDTQYFGPGTRLTVL.